This is a list of T cell receptor beta chains from one sample in a study of blood T cell repertoires in COVID-19. The table came from immunoSEQ multiplex PCR; TCRdb's copy has only in-frame clones and leaves some out. The sample lists 90,000 to 120,000 clones, less than 90% occurring once. Sample: peripheral blood. The receptor source for this set is a human donor in a cohort sampled during active COVID-19. Each CDR3 is given with its conserved first and last residue. D genes are given only for firm matches. Size is stated for part of the rows, as once, few or many counts, or as a class when the clone is expanded.

J: TRBJ1-4; D: TRBD1; size: -; V: TRBV30; DNA: TGTGCCTGTATAGGGACAGTGAATGAAAAACTGTTTTTT; CDR3: CACIGTVNEKLFF
J: TRBJ1-5; D: -; size: -; V: TRBV4-3; DNA: TGCGCCAGCAGCCAAGAGTCGAGTAGCAATCAGCCCCAGCATTTT; CDR3: CASSQESSSNQPQHF
J: TRBJ1-5; D: TRBD1; size: -; V: TRBV19; DNA: TGTGCCAGTAGTTTGGGGACAGGGGGCGGACAGCCCCAGCATTTT; CDR3: CASSLGTGGGQPQHF
J: TRBJ1-2; D: -; size: -; V: TRBV11-2; DNA: TGTGCCAGCAGCGAGGGGGTTAAACATGGCTACACCTTC; CDR3: CASSEGVKHGYTF
J: TRBJ2-1; D: -; size: -; V: TRBV19; DNA: TGTGCCAGTAAGAAGTCCCGGGGTAGGGATGAGCAGTTCTTC; CDR3: CASKKSRGRDEQFF
J: TRBJ2-5; D: TRBD1; size: -; V: TRBV7-2; DNA: TGTGCCAGCAGCGCTCGACAGGGGGGCCAAGAGACCCAGTACTTC; CDR3: CASSARQGGQETQYF
J: TRBJ1-2; D: -; size: -; V: TRBV7-2; DNA: TGTGCCAGCAGCCCTCCCAGCGGTGCGGCCAACACCTTC; CDR3: CASSPPSGAANTF
J: TRBJ2-7; D: TRBD1; size: -; V: TRBV7-6; DNA: TGTGCCAGCAGCTTACGGGCCGGACAGGGGTCCTACGAGCAGTACTTC; CDR3: CASSLRAGQGSYEQYF
J: TRBJ2-5; D: -; size: -; V: TRBV11-2; DNA: TGTGCCAGCAGCTTAGCCAGGGCTCAAGAGACCCAGTACTTC; CDR3: CASSLARAQETQYF
J: TRBJ1-2; D: TRBD1; size: -; V: TRBV7-9; DNA: TGTGCCAGCAGGCCGGGACAGGGCTACTATGGCTACACCTTC; CDR3: CASRPGQGYYGYTF
J: TRBJ2-7; D: TRBD1; size: once; V: TRBV5-1; DNA: TGCGCCAGCAGCCTTCGACAGGGGGTCTCCTACGAGCAGTACTTC; CDR3: CASSLRQGVSYEQYF
J: TRBJ1-2; D: TRBD1; size: -; V: TRBV3-1/TRBV3-2; DNA: TGTGCCAGCAGCCAGGGGACAGGGAAAACCTATGGCTACACCTTC; CDR3: CASSQGTGKTYGYTF
J: TRBJ1-1; D: -; size: -; V: TRBV7-2; DNA: TGTGCCAGCAGCCCACAGGGGAACACTGAAGCTTTCTTT; CDR3: CASSPQGNTEAFF
J: TRBJ1-5; D: -; size: -; V: TRBV28; DNA: TGTGCCAGCAGTTTATCCCCCGGACGGGCAGGGGATCAGCCCCAGCATTTT; CDR3: CASSLSPGRAGDQPQHF
J: TRBJ2-3; D: TRBD2; size: -; V: TRBV11-3; DNA: TGTGCCAGCAGCCTATCTAGCGGAAGCCTCACAGATACGCAGTATTTT; CDR3: CASSLSSGSLTDTQYF
J: TRBJ2-1; D: TRBD2; size: -; V: TRBV7-9; DNA: TGTGCCAGCAGCGAAGGGACTAGCGGGAGGAATGAGCAGTTCTTC; CDR3: CASSEGTSGRNEQFF
J: TRBJ2-1; D: TRBD1; size: -; V: TRBV19; DNA: TGTGCCAGTAGACAGGGGGCATACAATGAGCAGTTCTTC; CDR3: CASRQGAYNEQFF
J: TRBJ1-3; D: -; size: -; V: TRBV6-1; DNA: TGTGCCAGCAGTGAAGTCGGCGGTGGAAACACCATATATTTT; CDR3: CASSEVGGGNTIYF
J: TRBJ1-2; D: -; size: -; V: TRBV9; DNA: TGTGCCAGCAGCGTAGGGGGCAGGGGAAACTATGGCTACACCTTC; CDR3: CASSVGGRGNYGYTF
J: TRBJ2-2; D: TRBD1; size: -; V: TRBV2; DNA: TGTGCCAGCAGTGAAGGGACAGGAGGCACCGGGGAGCTGTTTTTT; CDR3: CASSEGTGGTGELFF
J: TRBJ1-1; D: -; size: -; V: TRBV5-4; DNA: TGTGCCAGCAACCTTGGTAGAGGGGGTCTCACTGAAGCTTTCTTT; CDR3: CASNLGRGGLTEAFF
J: TRBJ2-1; D: TRBD2; size: -; V: TRBV7-8; DNA: TGTGCCAGCAGTCCGGGACTAGCGGGAGGGCCTTTCAACAATGAGCAGTTCTTC; CDR3: CASSPGLAGGPFNNEQFF